The rows below give T cell receptor beta chains drawn from one sample of a study of patients and donors after allogeneic stem cell transplantation. TCRdb re-derived calls from the RT-PCR reads in MiXCR, one entry per CDR3 protein. The sample records about 960,000 distinct CDR3 sequences, roughly 18% being singletons. The sequencing sample was made of blood, either unsorted or a sorted T cell fraction (not recorded which). These receptors originate from a human donor who was either an allogeneic HSCT recipient or a stem cell or donor lymphocyte infusion donor (not recorded which). It is not recorded whose cells these are; they may come from a transplant donor. Each CDR3 is given with its conserved first and last residue. The order of the fields is D gene, V gene, clone size, J gene, CDR3 length, CDR3 DNA, CDR3 protein. A D gene is named only where the DNA matches it firmly. Size is stated for part of the rows, as once, few or many counts, or as a class when the clone is expanded.

D: NA
V: TRBV27
size: few
J: TRBJ2-2
length: 12
DNA: TGTGCCAGCAGTTTTCTCGGCGGGGAGCTGTTTTTT
CDR3: CASSFLGGELFF

D: NA
V: TRBV7-2
size: NA
J: TRBJ2-7
length: 16
DNA: TGTGCCAGCAGCCAACTAGGACTAGGGGGGCGATACGAGCAGTACTTC
CDR3: CASSQLGLGGRYEQYF

D: NA
V: TRBV5-4
size: NA
J: TRBJ2-1
length: 13
DNA: TGTGCCAGCAGCCCCACTAGTACCGATGAGCAGTTCTTC
CDR3: CASSPTSTDEQFF

D: NA
V: TRBV5-6
size: NA
J: TRBJ1-5
length: 16
DNA: TGTGCCAGCAGCCGAAGAGCGGGATATAGCAATCAGCCCCAGCATTTT
CDR3: CASSRRAGYSNQPQHF

D: NA
V: TRBV12-3/TRBV12-4
size: NA
J: TRBJ1-1
length: 16
DNA: TGTGCCAGCAGTGTCCATGAGGGGATGGGTCCGACTGAAGCTTTCTTT
CDR3: CASSVHEGMGPTEAFF

D: NA
V: TRBV4-3
size: NA
J: TRBJ1-6
length: 15
DNA: TGCGCCAGCAGCCTGAGACAGGCCAATAATTCACCCCTCCACTTT
CDR3: CASSLRQANNSPLHF

D: NA
V: TRBV25-1
size: NA
J: TRBJ1-1
length: 18
DNA: TGTGCCAGCAGTGAACCGGCCAACAGGAAGACTATGAACACTGAAGCTTTCTTT
CDR3: CASSEPANRKTMNTEAFF

D: NA
V: TRBV6-1
size: NA
J: TRBJ2-2
length: 15
DNA: TGTGCCAGCAGTGACCCGGGTCGATACACCGGGGAGCTGTTTTTT
CDR3: CASSDPGRYTGELFF

D: NA
V: TRBV6-5
size: NA
J: TRBJ2-7
length: 13
DNA: TGTGCCAGCAGTTACTCTAGGGAGTACGAGCAGTACTTC
CDR3: CASSYSREYEQYF

D: NA
V: TRBV15
size: many
J: TRBJ1-1
length: 12
DNA: TGTGCCACCGGTAGGGGGAACGGTGAAGCTTTCTTT
CDR3: CATGRGNGEAFF

D: NA
V: TRBV27
size: NA
J: TRBJ1-6
length: 15
DNA: TGTGCCAGCAGTTCGTCCAGGGTGGCCAATTCACCCCTCCACTTT
CDR3: CASSSSRVANSPLHF

D: NA
V: TRBV9
size: few
J: TRBJ2-7
length: 16
DNA: TGTGCCAGCAGCGTGGGCAGCAGCCCTAGCTCCTACGAGCAGTACTTC
CDR3: CASSVGSSPSSYEQYF

D: NA
V: TRBV4-2
size: few
J: TRBJ1-2
length: 13
DNA: TGTGCCAGCAGCCGAGACAGGCAATCATCCTACACCTTC
CDR3: CASSRDRQSSYTF

D: NA
V: TRBV12-3/TRBV12-4
size: many
J: TRBJ2-5
length: 14
DNA: TGTGCCAGCGGAATTCCGGCGAGGCAGGAGACCCAGTACTTC
CDR3: CASGIPARQETQYF

D: NA
V: TRBV18
size: NA
J: TRBJ2-1
length: 14
DNA: TGTGCCAGCTCACCACCCAGCAATTACAATGAGCAGTTCTTC
CDR3: CASSPPSNYNEQFF

D: TRBD1
V: TRBV6-2/TRBV6-3
size: few
J: TRBJ2-3
length: 15
DNA: TGTGCCAGCACCTCGGACAGGGGGGAGACAGATACGCAGTATTTT
CDR3: CASTSDRGETDTQYF

D: NA
V: TRBV12-3/TRBV12-4
size: NA
J: TRBJ1-1
length: 16
DNA: TGTGCCAGCACGAACCGAAGGGGCGCAGGTGGTACTGAAGCTTTCTTT
CDR3: CASTNRRGAGGTEAFF

D: NA
V: TRBV20-1
size: few
J: TRBJ1-2
length: 12
DNA: TGCGGTGGAACAGGGACTAACTATGGCTACACCTTC
CDR3: CGGTGTNYGYTF

D: NA
V: TRBV5-1
size: NA
J: TRBJ1-3
length: 14
DNA: TGCGCCAGCAGCCCAGGACAAGCTGGAAACACCATATATTTT
CDR3: CASSPGQAGNTIYF

D: TRBD1
V: TRBV6-5
size: many
J: TRBJ2-1
length: 15
DNA: TGTGCCAGCAGTTACCCAGGGGGCCTCTACAATGAGCAGTTCTTC
CDR3: CASSYPGGLYNEQFF

D: NA
V: TRBV6-5
size: NA
J: TRBJ2-3
length: 15
DNA: TGTGCCAGCAGTTACTTGCAGAACAACCGGGATACGCAGTATTTT
CDR3: CASSYLQNNRDTQYF

D: NA
V: TRBV4-2
size: NA
J: TRBJ1-3
length: 14
DNA: TGTGCCAGCAGCCCCGGGACCGGTACCAACACCATATATTTT
CDR3: CASSPGTGTNTIYF

D: TRBD1
V: TRBV9
size: NA
J: TRBJ2-5
length: 16
DNA: TGTGCCAGCAGCGTAGGTGGGACAGTAGGCAGGGAGACCCAGTACTTC
CDR3: CASSVGGTVGRETQYF

D: NA
V: TRBV25-1
size: many
J: TRBJ2-7
length: 13
DNA: TGTGCCAGCAGTGAATTGGGCCGCCACGAGCAGTACTTC
CDR3: CASSELGRHEQYF

D: TRBD2
V: TRBV11-1
size: few
J: TRBJ2-2
length: 20
DNA: TGTGCCAGCAGCTACAAGAGTCGAAAGAGCGGGAGGCGGAACACCGGGGAGCTGTTTTTT
CDR3: CASSYKSRKSGRRNTGELFF

D: TRBD1
V: TRBV19
size: NA
J: TRBJ1-2
length: 13
DNA: TGTGCCAGTCTTAGGGACAGAAGCAGTGGCTACACCTTC
CDR3: CASLRDRSSGYTF

D: NA
V: TRBV29-1
size: few
J: TRBJ1-2
length: 13
DNA: TGCAGCGTTGAAGATCTTCGTCTTCATGGCTACACCTTC
CDR3: CSVEDLRLHGYTF

D: NA
V: TRBV6-6
size: NA
J: TRBJ2-2
length: 12
DNA: TGTGCCAGCAGTTATACGTTCGGGGAGCTGTTTTTT
CDR3: CASSYTFGELFF

D: NA
V: TRBV4-1
size: few
J: TRBJ1-3
length: 16
DNA: TGCGCCAGCAGCCAAGGCGGAGTGCCGCTGAGGAACACCATATATTTT
CDR3: CASSQGGVPLRNTIYF

D: TRBD1
V: TRBV7-3
size: NA
J: TRBJ1-4
length: 15
DNA: TGTGCCAGCAGCTCATACCGGGACAGGGCCGAAAAACTGTTTTTT
CDR3: CASSSYRDRAEKLFF

D: NA
V: TRBV5-1
size: NA
J: TRBJ2-1
length: 19
DNA: TGCGCCAGCAGCTTGGGGGGGATCACAATGCCTCTCTCCTACAATGAGCAGTTCTTC
CDR3: CASSLGGITMPLSYNEQFF

D: TRBD2
V: TRBV6-5
size: NA
J: TRBJ2-7
length: 19
DNA: TGTGCCAGCAGTTACCCCCGTCGGGCGGCGGGGGGCCCGACCTACGAGCAGTACTTC
CDR3: CASSYPRRAAGGPTYEQYF

D: TRBD1
V: TRBV9
size: few
J: TRBJ1-4
length: 17
DNA: TGTGCCAGCAGCGTAGCAGGGGGTCCTATCCATAATGAAAAACTGTTTTTT
CDR3: CASSVAGGPIHNEKLFF

D: NA
V: TRBV2
size: few
J: TRBJ1-2
length: 10
DNA: TGTGCCAGCAGTATGGACGGCTACACCTTC
CDR3: CASSMDGYTF

D: TRBD2
V: TRBV5-5
size: NA
J: TRBJ2-7
length: 15
DNA: TGTGCCAGCAGCTCGGGACTAGCAGTCGTCTACGAGCAGTACTTC
CDR3: CASSSGLAVVYEQYF

D: NA
V: TRBV20-1
size: few
J: TRBJ1-2
length: 15
DNA: TGCAGTCCCCGGGGGGGCAGAGACCTTTTCTATGGCTACACCTTC
CDR3: CSPRGGRDLFYGYTF

D: NA
V: TRBV5-1
size: NA
J: TRBJ1-3
length: 15
DNA: TGCGCCAGCAGCTTGGAGGCAGGGGTTGGAAACACCATATATTTT
CDR3: CASSLEAGVGNTIYF

D: NA
V: TRBV16
size: few
J: TRBJ1-1
length: 13
DNA: TGTGCCAGCAGCCAAGGGGATGGGACTGAAGCTTTCTTT
CDR3: CASSQGDGTEAFF